These 16 T cell receptor beta chains share one sample of origin, sequenced in a study of blood T cell repertoires in COVID-19 (dated by TCRdb to 2020 to 2022). Receptor libraries were prepared by the immunoSEQ multiplex PCR assay. TCRdb mirrors the immuneACCESS table, restricted to in-frame sequences. Some clones are absent from its copies; in checked studies, under half trace to an unresolved V gene, and the reason for the others is unknown. This sample has fewer than 350,000 clones in its table, and 80% to 90% of those were observed once. The ten most abundant clones make up roughly 9.9% of the sample. The specimen was peripheral blood. Receptors originate from a man aged 30 to 39 with COVID-19, enrolled during active disease.

The V and J genes are TRBV6-2 or TRBV6-3 and TRBJ2-3; the D gene is possibly TRBD2 (5 bases). This CDR3 spans 15 amino acids. Germline loops: CDR1 MNHEY, CDR2 SVGEGT. Trimming left V 2 bases short and J 2 bases short, with 11 bases between. The CDR3: CASSYGLDSTDTQYF. CDR3 bases: TGTGCCAGCAGTTACGGCCTGGACTCCACAGATACGCAGTATTTT.

The V call is TRBV6-5, the J call TRBJ2-7, with D possibly being TRBD1 (8 bases). With 5 bases removed from V and 5 bases from J, the gap between germline ends came to 16 bases. The length of the CDR3 is 14 residues. The V gene's germline CDR1 is MNHEY and CDR2 SVGAGI. The DNA for the CDR3 is TGTGCCAGCAGTAGCGGGACAGGCTACCACGAGCAGTACTTC. As protein: CASSSGTGYHEQYF.

The V call is TRBV7-2, the J call TRBJ2-3, with D unclear. Germline V gives CDR1 SGHTA, CDR2 FQGNSA. This CDR3 is built from 15 residues. V dropped 6 bases and J dropped 1 base, with 14 bases sitting between them. The DNA of the CDR3 is TGTGCCAGCAGTCGCGCCAGGTCCCGCACAGATACGCAGTATTTT. This gives the protein CASSRARSRTDTQYF.

The chain recombines TRBV19 with TRBJ2-3; 12 bases are shared with TRBD2. Trimming at V came to 4 bases and at J to 2 bases, leaving 1 base not matched to a gene. The germline CDR1 and CDR2 sequences are LNHDA and SQIVND (reference sequence). The length of the CDR3 is 15 residues. Here the CDR3 DNA reads TGTGCCAGTAGTAGGACTAGCGGGAACACAGATACGCAGTATTTT. Translating gives CASSRTSGNTDTQYF.

The V call is TRBV19, the J call TRBJ1-2; D unclear. There are 12 residues in the CDR3. Germline loops: CDR1 LNHDA, CDR2 SQIVND (reference sequence). The V end was cut by 3 bases, the J end by 8 bases, with 10 bases between. The CDR3 DNA is TGTGCCAGTAGTATTGAGGGAGGAGGCTACACCTTC. Its protein is CASSIEGGGYTF.

This sequence joins TRBV4-2 and TRBJ2-7, with 10 bases identical to TRBD1. Germline V gene data show CDR1 as LGHNA and CDR2 as YNFKEQ. J gave up 4 bases and V 2 bases, and 2 bases lay outside the gene matches. The CDR3 is 14 residues long. In DNA form, the CDR3 reads TGTGCCAGCAGCCAACGGGACAGGGGATACGAGCAGTACTTC. Translating it yields CASSQRDRGYEQYF.

V and J are TRBV25-1 and TRBJ2-2, with TRBD1 matching over 7 bases. The CDR3 runs 15 residues. CDR1 is MGHDK and CDR2 is SYGVNS in the germline V gene. V trimming: 0 bases; J trimming: 4 bases; junction bases outside the gene matches: 2. The CDR3 here is CASSEYHRGTGELFF. The DNA of the CDR3 is TGTGCCAGCAGTGAATACCACAGGGGCACCGGGGAGCTGTTTTTT.

There are a few counts of this clone. V and J are TRBV4-3 and TRBJ2-7; 9 bases match TRBD1. Unmatched junction bases numbered 7, after V lost 2 bases and J lost 2 bases. The germline gives CDR1 LGHNA, CDR2 YSLEER. This CDR3 has 16 amino acids. The CDR3 nucleotides read TGCGCCAGCAGCCAACAAGACAGGGGGTCGCCCTACGAGCAGTACTTC. The encoded protein is CASSQQDRGSPYEQYF.

The J gene is TRBJ1-2, the V gene TRBV9; D may be TRBD1 (5 bases). The CDR3 is 13 amino acids. The ends were cut back, 2 bases at V and 4 bases at J, with 9 bases in the middle. Germline CDR1 reads SGDLS; CDR2 reads YYNGEE. Here the CDR3 reads CASSVQGSYGYTF. The CDR3 DNA reads TGTGCCAGCAGCGTTCAGGGTTCCTATGGCTACACCTTC. Combining the CDR3 with reference TRBV9 and TRBJ1-2 gives the whole variable domain DSGVTQTPKHLITATGQRVTLRCSPRSGDLSVYWYQQSLDQGLQFLIQYYNGEERAKGNILERFSAQQFPDLHSELNLSSLELGDSALYFCASSVQGSYGYTFGSGTRLTVV.

The chain is built from TRBV7-2 and TRBJ2-7; 7 positions match TRBD1. There are 14 residues in the CDR3. V lost 5 bases and J lost 3; bases outside the gene matches: 7. Germline assignment: CDR1 SGHTA and CDR2 FQGNSA. The CDR3 nucleotides are TGTGCCAGCAGCGCCCGACAGGGTCACTACGAGCAGTACTTC. Translating gives CASSARQGHYEQYF.

The CDR3 sequence: CASSVASGGSDTQYF. The CDR3 nucleotides are TGTGCCAGCAGTGTGGCTAGCGGGGGGTCCGATACGCAGTATTTT. The V and J genes are TRBV2 and TRBJ2-3; 11 bases line up with TRBD2. J was trimmed by 6 bases and V by 4 bases; bases with no gene match: 6. Germline assignment: CDR1 SNHLY and CDR2 FYNNEI. The CDR3 sequence is 15 residues long. The full variable domain, in which reference TRBV2 and TRBJ2-3 provide the parts outside the CDR3, is EPEVTQTPSHQVTQMGQEVILRCVPISNHLYFYWYRQILGQKVEFLVSFYNNEISEKSEIFDDQFSVERPDGSNFTLKIRSTKLEDSAMYFCASSVASGGSDTQYFGPGTRLTVL.

The chain recombines TRBV7-2 with TRBJ1-1; 8 bases align to TRBD1. CDR3 length: 14 residues. Germline CDR1 reads SGHTA; CDR2 reads FQGNSA. V was clipped by 9 bases and J by 6 bases; unmatched bases: 12. In nucleotides, the CDR3 is TGTGCCAGTGCCTCAGGGGGCGCGTTAGCTGAAGCTTTCTTT. This sequence encodes CASASGGALAEAFF.

This rearrangement joins TRBV4-1 to TRBJ1-4, with D tentatively TRBD1 (6 bases). CDR1 and CDR2 from the germline V gene are MGHRA and YSYEKL. Trimming pared 0 bases from V and 5 bases from J, leaving 13 bases between. This CDR3 is built from 16 residues. Here the CDR3 reads CASSQERSGGNEKLFF. CDR3 DNA sequence: TGCGCCAGCAGCCAAGAGAGGTCGGGGGGCAATGAAAAACTGTTTTTT.

This sequence joins TRBV4-3 and TRBJ2-7; 9 positions match TRBD2. Germline-derived CDR1 and CDR2 are LGHNA and YSLEER. With V trimmed by 3 bases and J by 6 bases, 9 bases remained unmatched. CDR3 length: 15 residues. CDR3 protein: CASSHQRGALGEQYF. The CDR3 coding sequence is TGCGCCAGCAGCCACCAGCGGGGGGCTTTGGGCGAGCAGTACTTC.

This sequence joins TRBV9 and TRBJ1-1; D remains ambiguous. This CDR3 region has 16 residues. Germline CDR1 reads SGDLS; CDR2 reads YYNGEE. Trimming removed 0 bases from V and 1 base from J, with 13 bases in between. In DNA, the CDR3 is TGTGCCAGCAGCGTAGGGCGACCGGGGAGGAACACTGAAGCTTTCTTT. Protein sequence: CASSVGRPGRNTEAFF.

The rearrangement links TRBV20-1 to TRBJ2-2, with 12 positions matching TRBD2. The CDR3 has 14 residues. Trimming cost V 3 bases and J 7 bases; bases outside gene matches: 3. Germline values: CDR1 DFQATT, CDR2 SNEGSKA (reference sequence). The CDR3 protein is CSASLAGGHGELFF. DNA of the CDR3: TGCAGTGCTAGTCTAGCGGGGGGGCACGGGGAGCTGTTTTTT.